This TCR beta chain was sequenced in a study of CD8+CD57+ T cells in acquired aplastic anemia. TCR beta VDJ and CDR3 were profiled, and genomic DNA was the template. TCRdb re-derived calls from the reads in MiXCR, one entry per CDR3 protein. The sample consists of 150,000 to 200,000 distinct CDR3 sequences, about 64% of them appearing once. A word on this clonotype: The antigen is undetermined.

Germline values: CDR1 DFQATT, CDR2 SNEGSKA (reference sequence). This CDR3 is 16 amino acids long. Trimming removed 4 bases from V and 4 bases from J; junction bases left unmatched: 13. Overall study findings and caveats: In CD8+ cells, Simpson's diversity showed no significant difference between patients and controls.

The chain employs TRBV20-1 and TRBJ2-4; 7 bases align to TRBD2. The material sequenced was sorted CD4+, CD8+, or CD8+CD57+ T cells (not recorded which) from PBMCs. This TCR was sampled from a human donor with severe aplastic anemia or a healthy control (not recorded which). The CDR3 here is CSATRVVWGGKNIQYF. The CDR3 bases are TGCAGTGCTACCAGAGTCGTATGGGGGGGAAAAAACATTCAGTACTTC.